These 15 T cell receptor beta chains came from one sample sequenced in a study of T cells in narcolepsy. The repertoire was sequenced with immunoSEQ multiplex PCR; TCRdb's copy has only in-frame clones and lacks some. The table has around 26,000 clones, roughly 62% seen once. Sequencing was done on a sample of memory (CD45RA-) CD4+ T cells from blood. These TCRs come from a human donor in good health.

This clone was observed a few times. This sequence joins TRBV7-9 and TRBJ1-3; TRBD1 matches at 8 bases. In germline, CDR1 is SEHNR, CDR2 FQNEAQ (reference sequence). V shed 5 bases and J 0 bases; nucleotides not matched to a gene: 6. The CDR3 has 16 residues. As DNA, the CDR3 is TGTGCCAGCAGCCTCCGGGACAGGCCCTCTGGAAACACCATATATTTT. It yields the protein CASSLRDRPSGNTIYF.

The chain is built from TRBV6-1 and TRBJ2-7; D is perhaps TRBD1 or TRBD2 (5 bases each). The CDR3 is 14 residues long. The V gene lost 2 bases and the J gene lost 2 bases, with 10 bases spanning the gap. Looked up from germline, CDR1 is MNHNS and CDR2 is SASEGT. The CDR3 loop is CASSEQGPTYEQYF. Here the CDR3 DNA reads TGTGCCAGCAGTGAACAGGGACCTACCTACGAGCAGTACTTC.

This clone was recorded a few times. The CDR3 coding sequence is TGTGCCAGCAGCTTAGCGGGGATCAGGAGCGGGGCCTACGAGCAGTACTTC. Its translation: CASSLAGIRSGAYEQYF. J is TRBJ2-7 and V is TRBV7-8, with 7 bases identical to TRBD2. The CDR3 runs 17 residues. Germline assignment: CDR1 SGHVS and CDR2 FQNEAQ. V lost 0 bases, J lost 2 bases, and 10 bases stayed unmatched.

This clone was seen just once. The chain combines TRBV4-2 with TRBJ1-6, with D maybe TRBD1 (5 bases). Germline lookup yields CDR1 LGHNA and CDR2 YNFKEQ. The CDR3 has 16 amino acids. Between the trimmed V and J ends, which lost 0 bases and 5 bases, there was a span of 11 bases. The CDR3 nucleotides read TGTGCCAGCAGCCAAGATGTGGGGGTTCATAATTCACCCCTCCACTTT. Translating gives CASSQDVGVHNSPLHF.

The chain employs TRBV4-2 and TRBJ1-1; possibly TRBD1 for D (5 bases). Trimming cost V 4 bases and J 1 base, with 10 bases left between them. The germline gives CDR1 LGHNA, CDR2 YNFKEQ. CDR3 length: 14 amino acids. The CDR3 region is CASSRVRGNTEAFF. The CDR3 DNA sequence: TGTGCCAGCAGCCGGGTGAGGGGGAACACTGAAGCTTTCTTT.

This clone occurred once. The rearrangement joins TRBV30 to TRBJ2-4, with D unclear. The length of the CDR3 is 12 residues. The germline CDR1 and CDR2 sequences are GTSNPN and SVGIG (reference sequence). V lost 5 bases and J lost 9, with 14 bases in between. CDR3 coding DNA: TGTGCCTGGGGGTATGAGACGGGCATTCAGTACTTC. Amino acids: CAWGYETGIQYF.

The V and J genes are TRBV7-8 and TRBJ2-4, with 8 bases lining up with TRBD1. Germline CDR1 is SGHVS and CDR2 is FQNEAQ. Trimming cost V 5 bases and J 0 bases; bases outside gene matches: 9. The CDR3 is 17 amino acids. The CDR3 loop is CASSPSQGALAKNIQYF. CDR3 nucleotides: TGTGCCAGCAGCCCCTCCCAGGGGGCCTTAGCCAAAAACATTCAGTACTTC.

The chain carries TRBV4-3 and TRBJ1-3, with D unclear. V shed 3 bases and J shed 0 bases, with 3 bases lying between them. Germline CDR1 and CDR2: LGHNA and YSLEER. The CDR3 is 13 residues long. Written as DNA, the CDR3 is TGCGCCAGCAGCCAGGGCTCTGGAAACACCATATATTTT. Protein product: CASSQGSGNTIYF.

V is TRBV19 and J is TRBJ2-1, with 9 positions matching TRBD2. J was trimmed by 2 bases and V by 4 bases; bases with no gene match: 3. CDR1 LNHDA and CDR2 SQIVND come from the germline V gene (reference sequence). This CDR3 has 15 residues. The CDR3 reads CASSSGGAPYNEQFF. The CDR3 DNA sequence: TGTGCCAGTAGTAGCGGGGGGGCCCCCTACAATGAGCAGTTCTTC.

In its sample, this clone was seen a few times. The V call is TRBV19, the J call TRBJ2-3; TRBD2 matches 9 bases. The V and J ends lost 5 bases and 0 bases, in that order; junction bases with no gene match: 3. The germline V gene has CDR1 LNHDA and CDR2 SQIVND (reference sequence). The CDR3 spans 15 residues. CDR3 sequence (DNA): TGTGCCAGTAGTCGAGCGGGAGGAAGCACAGATACGCAGTATTTT. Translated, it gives CASSRAGGSTDTQYF.

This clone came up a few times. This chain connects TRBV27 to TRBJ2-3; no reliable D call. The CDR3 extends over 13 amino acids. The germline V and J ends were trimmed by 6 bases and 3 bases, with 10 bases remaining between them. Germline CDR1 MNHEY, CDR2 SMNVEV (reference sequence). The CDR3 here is CASRLGGTDTQYF. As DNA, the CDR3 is TGTGCCAGCAGGTTGGGCGGAACAGATACGCAGTATTTT.

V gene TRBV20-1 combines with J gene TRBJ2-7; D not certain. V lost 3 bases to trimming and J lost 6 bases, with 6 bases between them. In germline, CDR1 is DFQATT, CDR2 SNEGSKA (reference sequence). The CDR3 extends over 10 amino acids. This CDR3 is CSASSTEQYF. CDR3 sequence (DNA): TGCAGTGCTAGTTCCACCGAGCAGTACTTC.

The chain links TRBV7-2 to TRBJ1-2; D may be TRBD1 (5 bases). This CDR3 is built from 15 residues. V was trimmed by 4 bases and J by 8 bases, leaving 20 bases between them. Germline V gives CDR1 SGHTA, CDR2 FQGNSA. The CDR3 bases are TGTGCCAGCAGCTCCAGGGCCCCGGCGAGCGGCGGCTACACCTTC. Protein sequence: CASSSRAPASGGYTF.

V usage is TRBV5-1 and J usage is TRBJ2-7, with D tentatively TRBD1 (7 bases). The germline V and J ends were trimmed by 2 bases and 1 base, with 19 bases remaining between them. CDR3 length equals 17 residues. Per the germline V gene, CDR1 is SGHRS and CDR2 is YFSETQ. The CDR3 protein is CASSLSPGGLGSYEQYF. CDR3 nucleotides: TGCGCCAGCAGCTTATCCCCAGGGGGGTTAGGGTCCTACGAGCAGTACTTC.

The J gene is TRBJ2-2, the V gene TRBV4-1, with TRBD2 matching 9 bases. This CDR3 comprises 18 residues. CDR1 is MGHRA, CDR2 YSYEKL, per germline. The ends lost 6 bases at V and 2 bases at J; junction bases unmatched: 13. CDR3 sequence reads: CASSKGGSGSGNTGELFF. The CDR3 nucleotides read TGCGCCAGCAGTAAAGGTGGTAGCGGGAGTGGAAACACCGGGGAGCTGTTTTTT.